This is a list of T cell receptor beta chains from one sample in a study of blood T cell repertoires in COVID-19. The method was immunoSEQ multiplex PCR; TCRdb's version includes in-frame clones alone and lacks a portion of them. The sample has more than 300,000 clones, 70% to 90% seen once; the top ten hold 10%. The source material was peripheral blood. All receptors derive from a woman younger than 45 with COVID-19, enrolled during active disease. Each CDR3 is given with its conserved first and last residue. Fields, in order: clone size, V gene, J gene, D gene, CDR3 DNA, CDR3 protein. D genes are given only for firm matches. Clone size appears in some rows only: once, few, many, or a class for an expanded clone.

-	TRBV25-1	TRBJ1-2	TRBD1	TGTGCCAGCAGCCAGGGGGCTCGCTATGGCTACACCTTC	CASSQGARYGYTF
-	TRBV6-5	TRBJ2-2	-	TGTGCCAGCAGTTACTCCTTGACCGGGGAGCTGTTTTTT	CASSYSLTGELFF
-	TRBV7-3	TRBJ2-7	TRBD1	TGTGCCAGCAGCCTCTCCCACAGGGGGCCAGAGCAGTACTTC	CASSLSHRGPEQYF
-	TRBV19	TRBJ2-7	TRBD1	TGTGCCAGTAGTACCCTAGACAGGGGGCGGAACGAGCAGTACTTC	CASSTLDRGRNEQYF
-	TRBV19	TRBJ2-7	TRBD2	TGTGCCAGTAGGCCCGGGGGGACGAACTACGAGCAGTACTTC	CASRPGGTNYEQYF
few	TRBV5-6	TRBJ2-7	-	TGTGCCAGCAGCCGGGGACTTTCCACCTACGAGCAGTACTTC	CASSRGLSTYEQYF
-	TRBV7-6	TRBJ2-1	TRBD2	TGTGCCAGCAGCTTAGCGCGGCTAGCGGGAAACAATGAGCAGTTCTTC	CASSLARLAGNNEQFF
-	TRBV5-6	TRBJ1-1	-	TGTGCCAGCAGCCCGGACAGATCGAACACTGAAGCTTTCTTT	CASSPDRSNTEAFF
-	TRBV12-3/TRBV12-4	TRBJ1-5	-	TGTGCCAGCAGTTTCAGGGAGGGTCAGCCCCAGCATTTT	CASSFREGQPQHF
-	TRBV28	TRBJ2-7	TRBD2	TGTGCCATACTGGGGACTAGCGGGAACGACTACGAGCAGTACTTC	CAILGTSGNDYEQYF
-	TRBV18	TRBJ2-1	TRBD1	TGTGCCAGCTCACTCACAGGGGATGAGCAGTTCTTC	CASSLTGDEQFF
-	TRBV7-7	TRBJ2-3	TRBD2	TGTGCTAGCAGCGACTATAGCGGGGATACGCAGTATTTT	CASSDYSGDTQYF
many	TRBV19	TRBJ2-3	TRBD2	TGTGCCAGTAGTATAGCTAGCGGGCGCACAGATACGCAGTATTTT	CASSIASGRTDTQYF